The 11 T cell receptor beta chains in this list originate from one sample, sequenced in a study of radiotherapy plus CTLA-4 blockade in lung cancer. Method: immunoSEQ multiplex PCR; TCRdb's copy keeps in-frame clones and lacks some. The data hold around 100,000 clones, with approximately 77% observed a single time. This sample comprised peripheral blood, obtained from a patient treated with radiotherapy plus ipilimumab. The origin of the receptors is a human donor with non-small cell lung cancer that progressed on radiotherapy plus ipilimumab. Some clones in this sample may be carry-over from other donors' samples.

The chain couples TRBV6-1 to TRBJ2-2, with TRBD1 as a possible D gene (6 bases). This CDR3 has 15 residues. The germline V gene has CDR1 MNHNS and CDR2 SASEGT. V lost 5 bases to trimming and J lost 1 base, with 11 bases between them. CDR3 DNA: TGTGCCAGCAGTCCTTGGACAGTGAACACCGGGGAGCTGTTTTTT. Translating gives CASSPWTVNTGELFF.

V usage is TRBV5-1 and J usage is TRBJ2-3, with 8 bases lining up with TRBD2. Germline V gene sequence: CDR1 SGHRS, CDR2 YFSETQ. Trimming cost V 0 bases and J 3 bases; bases outside gene matches: 12. The CDR3 length is 18 residues. CDR3 bases: TGCGCCAGCAGCTTGGCCGATTCGGCGGGGGGAGCTACAGATACGCAGTATTTT. It specifies CASSLADSAGGATDTQYF. Full variable domain (missing parts from reference TRBV5-1 and TRBJ2-3): KAGVTQTPRYLIKTRGQQVTLSCSPISGHRSVSWYQQTPGQGLQFLFEYFSETQRNKGNFPGRFSGRQFSNSRSEMNVSTLELGDSALYLCASSLADSAGGATDTQYFGPGTRLTVL.

In this sample, this clone turned up a few times. The chain couples TRBV4-2 to TRBJ1-6, with 9 bases matching TRBD1. The V segment lost 0 bases and the J segment 3 bases; nucleotides outside the gene matches: 0. The CDR3 covers 16 residues. Looked up from germline, CDR1 is LGHNA and CDR2 is YNFKEQ. The chain's CDR3 is CASSQEGQGYNSPLHF. The CDR3 region has the DNA TGTGCCAGCAGCCAAGAGGGACAGGGCTATAATTCACCCCTCCACTTT.

The chain links TRBV9 to TRBJ2-3; D is tentatively TRBD1 or TRBD2 (6 bases each). From germline, CDR1 is SGDLS and CDR2 YYNGEE. Deletions cut 1 base from V and 4 bases from J, with 7 bases between. This CDR3 comprises 13 residues. The CDR3 region is CASSVRGPDTQYF. Written as DNA, the CDR3 is TGTGCCAGCAGCGTACGGGGGCCAGATACGCAGTATTTT.

This chain links TRBV10-3 with TRBJ1-4, with D perhaps matching TRBD1 (6 bases). The CDR3 covers 14 residues. V was shortened by 10 bases and J by 2 bases, with 14 bases between the two germline ends. Germline CDR1 reads ENHRY; CDR2 reads SYGVKD. This chain's CDR3 is CASQQGSTNEKLFF. The CDR3 DNA reads TGTGCCAGCCAACAGGGATCGACTAATGAAAAACTGTTTTTT.

In the case of this clone: The identical CDR3 is also encoded by other nucleotide sequences in the sample. The DNA for the CDR3 is TGCGCCAGCAGCCAAGATATTCGAGAGACCTCTTACGAGCAGTACTTC. Translating gives CASSQDIRETSYEQYF. The rearrangement uses TRBV4-1 and TRBJ2-7; D not resolved. CDR1 and CDR2 (germline): MGHRA, YSYEKL. The CDR3 consists of 16 residues. The V end was cut by 0 bases, the J end by 4 bases, with 16 bases between.

The genes are TRBV5-4 and TRBJ2-7; D possibly matches TRBD1 or TRBD2 (6 bases each). Germline lookup yields CDR1 SGHNT and CDR2 YYREEE (reference sequence). Trimming removed 4 bases at V and 4 bases at J, with 15 bases between. This CDR3 region has 14 residues. The DNA of the CDR3 is TGTGCCAGCAGCGGACGGGGGCCTCTATACGAGCAGTACTTC. Its protein is CASSGRGPLYEQYF.

V usage is TRBV28 and J usage is TRBJ2-7; 12 bases align to TRBD2. The CDR3 is 15 amino acids. Unmatched junction bases numbered 9, after V lost 5 bases and J lost 7 bases. CDR1 and CDR2 (germline): MDHEN, SYDVKM. DNA of the CDR3: TGTGCCAGCAGTCCGCCTAGCGGGGGGGCACATGAGCAGTACTTC. This encodes CASSPPSGGAHEQYF.

This sequence joins TRBV5-5 and TRBJ1-2; D unresolved. Germline V gene sequence: CDR1 SGHKS, CDR2 YYEKEE (reference sequence). V dropped 3 bases and J dropped 5 bases, with 20 bases sitting between them. CDR3 length equals 16 residues. The CDR3 bases are TGTGCCAGCAGCTCCCCCCCGACCCCGCCGCGGTATGGCTACACCTTC. This translates into CASSSPPTPPRYGYTF.

The gene calls are TRBV6-6 and TRBJ1-3, with 10 bases matching TRBD1. The CDR3 is 15 amino acids. Germline V gene sequence: CDR1 MNHNY, CDR2 SVGAGI (reference sequence). With 10 bases clipped from V and 6 bases from J, the junction kept 12 bases outside the gene matches. The CDR3 is CAISLLDRGQNTIYF. The CDR3 nucleotides are TGTGCCATCTCCCTCCTTGACAGGGGGCAAAACACCATATATTTT.

The V call is TRBV5-8, the J call TRBJ2-1; 7 bases are shared with TRBD2. The CDR3 is 14 amino acids. CDR1 and CDR2 (germline): SGHTS, YDEGEE. The J segment lost 9 bases and the V segment lost 4 bases, leaving 10 bases of the junction unmatched. DNA for the CDR3: TGTGCCAGCAGCCGGGACCTGGGGAGGGGTGAGCAGTTCTTC. As protein: CASSRDLGRGEQFF.